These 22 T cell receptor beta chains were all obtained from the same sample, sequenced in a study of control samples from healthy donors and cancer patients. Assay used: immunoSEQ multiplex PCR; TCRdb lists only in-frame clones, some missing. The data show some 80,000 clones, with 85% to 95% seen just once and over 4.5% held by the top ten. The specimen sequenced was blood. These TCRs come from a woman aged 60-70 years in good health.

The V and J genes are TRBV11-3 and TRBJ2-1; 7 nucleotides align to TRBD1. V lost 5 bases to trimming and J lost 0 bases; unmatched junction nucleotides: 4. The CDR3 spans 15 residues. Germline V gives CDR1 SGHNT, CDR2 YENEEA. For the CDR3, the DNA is TGTGCCAGCAGCCAGACAGGGAGCTCCTACAATGAGCAGTTCTTC. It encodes CASSQTGSSYNEQFF.

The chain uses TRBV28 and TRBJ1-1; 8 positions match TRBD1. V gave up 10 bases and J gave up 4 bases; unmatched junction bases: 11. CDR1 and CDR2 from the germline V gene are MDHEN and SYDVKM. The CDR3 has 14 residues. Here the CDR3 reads CATLAGQGSTEAFF. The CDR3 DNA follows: TGTGCCACCCTAGCCGGACAGGGATCCACTGAAGCTTTCTTT. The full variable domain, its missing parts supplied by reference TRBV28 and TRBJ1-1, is DVKVTQSSRYLVKRTGEKVFLECVQDMDHENMFWYRQDPGLGLRLIYFSYDVKMKEKGDIPEGYSVSREKKERFSLILESASTNQTSMYLCATLAGQGSTEAFFGQGTRLTVV.

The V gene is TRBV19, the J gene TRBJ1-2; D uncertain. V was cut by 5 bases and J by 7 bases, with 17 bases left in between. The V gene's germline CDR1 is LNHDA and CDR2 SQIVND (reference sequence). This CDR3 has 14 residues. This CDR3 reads CASSRASQAGGYTF. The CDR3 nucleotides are TGTGCCAGTAGTCGGGCATCCCAGGCGGGTGGCTACACCTTC.

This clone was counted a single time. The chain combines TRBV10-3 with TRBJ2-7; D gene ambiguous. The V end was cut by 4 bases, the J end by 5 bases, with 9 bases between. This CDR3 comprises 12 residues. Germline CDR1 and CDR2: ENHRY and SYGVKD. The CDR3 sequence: CAISVEVHEQYF. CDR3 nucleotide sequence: TGTGCCATCAGTGTTGAGGTTCACGAGCAGTACTTC.

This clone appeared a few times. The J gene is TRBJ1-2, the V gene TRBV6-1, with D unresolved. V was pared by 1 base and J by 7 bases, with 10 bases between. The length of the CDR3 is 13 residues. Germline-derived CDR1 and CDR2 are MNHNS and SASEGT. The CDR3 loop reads CASSEVRSRGYTF. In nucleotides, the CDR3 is TGTGCCAGCAGTGAAGTTAGGTCCCGTGGCTACACCTTC.

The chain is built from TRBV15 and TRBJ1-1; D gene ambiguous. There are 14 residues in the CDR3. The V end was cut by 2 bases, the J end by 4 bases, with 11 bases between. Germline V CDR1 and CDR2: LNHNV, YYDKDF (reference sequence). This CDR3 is CATSRSPGTTEAFF. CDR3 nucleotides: TGTGCCACCAGCAGATCCCCCGGTACCACTGAAGCTTTCTTT.

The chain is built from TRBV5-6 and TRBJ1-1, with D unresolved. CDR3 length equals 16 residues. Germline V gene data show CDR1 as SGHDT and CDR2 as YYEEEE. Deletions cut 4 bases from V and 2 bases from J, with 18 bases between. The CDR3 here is CASSPLGWQVNTEAFF. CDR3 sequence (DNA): TGTGCCAGCAGCCCGCTTGGATGGCAGGTCAACACTGAAGCTTTCTTT.

Written as DNA, the CDR3 is TGTGCCAGTAGTAGGACTAGCGGGAGGTTCAATGAGCAGTTCTTC. Residues: CASSRTSGRFNEQFF. The chain employs TRBV19 and TRBJ2-1; 14 nucleotides align to TRBD2. J gave up 6 bases and V 4 bases, and 2 bases lay outside the gene matches. CDR1 is LNHDA and CDR2 is SQIVND in the germline V gene (reference sequence). This CDR3 has 15 amino acids.

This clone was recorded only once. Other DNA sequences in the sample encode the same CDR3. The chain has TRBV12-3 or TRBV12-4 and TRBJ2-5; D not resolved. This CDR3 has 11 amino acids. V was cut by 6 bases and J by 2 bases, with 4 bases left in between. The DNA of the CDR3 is TGTGCCAGCAGCTTACAAGAGACCCAGTACTTC. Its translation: CASSLQETQYF.

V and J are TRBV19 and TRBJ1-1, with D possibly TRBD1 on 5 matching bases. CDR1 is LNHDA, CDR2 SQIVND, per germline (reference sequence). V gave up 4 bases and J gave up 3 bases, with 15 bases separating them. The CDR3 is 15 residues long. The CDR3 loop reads CASSNPTGDYTEAFF. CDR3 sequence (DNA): TGTGCCAGTAGTAATCCCACAGGAGACTACACTGAAGCTTTCTTT.

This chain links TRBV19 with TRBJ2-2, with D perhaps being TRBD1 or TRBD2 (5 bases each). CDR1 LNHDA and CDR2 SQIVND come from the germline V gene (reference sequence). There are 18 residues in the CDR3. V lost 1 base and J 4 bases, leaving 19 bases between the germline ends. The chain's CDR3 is CASSIVLGARDSTGELFF. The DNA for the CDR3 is TGTGCCAGTAGTATAGTTTTAGGGGCCCGGGATTCCACCGGGGAGCTGTTTTTT.

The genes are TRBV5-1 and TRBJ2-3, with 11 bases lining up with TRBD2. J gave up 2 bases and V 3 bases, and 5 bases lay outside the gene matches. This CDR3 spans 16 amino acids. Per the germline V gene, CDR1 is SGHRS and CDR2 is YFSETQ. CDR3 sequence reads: CASSSRLAGNTDTQYF. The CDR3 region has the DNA TGCGCCAGCAGCTCTAGACTAGCGGGGAACACAGATACGCAGTATTTT.

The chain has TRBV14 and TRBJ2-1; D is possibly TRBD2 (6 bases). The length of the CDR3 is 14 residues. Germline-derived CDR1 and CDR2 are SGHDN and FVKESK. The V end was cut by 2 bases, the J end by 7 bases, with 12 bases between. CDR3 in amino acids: CASSQMSGVNEQFF. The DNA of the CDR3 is TGTGCCAGCAGCCAAATGTCGGGAGTTAATGAGCAGTTCTTC.

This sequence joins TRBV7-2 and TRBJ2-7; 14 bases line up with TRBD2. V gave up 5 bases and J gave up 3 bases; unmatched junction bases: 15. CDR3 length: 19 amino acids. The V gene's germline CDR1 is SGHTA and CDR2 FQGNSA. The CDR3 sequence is CASSTRGTSGSFGVYEQYF. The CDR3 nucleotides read TGTGCCAGCAGCACTCGAGGGACTAGCGGGAGCTTCGGAGTCTACGAGCAGTACTTC. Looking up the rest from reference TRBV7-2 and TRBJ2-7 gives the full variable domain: GAGVSQSPSNKVTEKGKDVELRCDPISGHTALYWYRQSLGQGLEFLIYFQGNSAPDKSGLPSDRFSAERTGGSVSTLTIQRTQQEDSAVYLCASSTRGTSGSFGVYEQYFGPGTRLTVT.

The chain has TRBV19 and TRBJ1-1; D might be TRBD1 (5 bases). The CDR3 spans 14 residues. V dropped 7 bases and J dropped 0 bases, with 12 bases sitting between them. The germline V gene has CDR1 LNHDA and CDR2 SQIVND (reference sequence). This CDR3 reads CASTTTEMNTEAFF. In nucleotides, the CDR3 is TGTGCCAGTACCACGACAGAGATGAACACTGAAGCTTTCTTT.

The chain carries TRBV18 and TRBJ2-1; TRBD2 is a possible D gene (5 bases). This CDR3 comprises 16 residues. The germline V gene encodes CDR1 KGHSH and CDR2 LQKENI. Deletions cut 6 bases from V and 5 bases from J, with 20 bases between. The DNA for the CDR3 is TGTGCCAGCTCCCCGTCGGGAATCCAAGATAACAATGAGCAGTTCTTC. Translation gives CASSPSGIQDNNEQFF. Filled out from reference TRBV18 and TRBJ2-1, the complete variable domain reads NAGVMQNPRHLVRRRGQEARLRCSPMKGHSHVYWYRQLPEEGLKFMVYLQKENIIDESGMPKERFSAEFPKEGPSILRIQQVVRGDSAAYFCASSPSGIQDNNEQFFGPGTRLTVL.

The CDR3 protein is CASSPSSAGYTF. CDR3 in DNA: TGTGCCAGCAGTCCTTCCTCGGCTGGCTACACCTTC. The genes are TRBV7-9 and TRBJ1-2; no clear D. The CDR3 covers 12 residues. V was shortened by 6 bases and J by 7 bases, with 12 bases between the two germline ends. Germline CDR1 reads SEHNR; CDR2 reads FQNEAQ (reference sequence).

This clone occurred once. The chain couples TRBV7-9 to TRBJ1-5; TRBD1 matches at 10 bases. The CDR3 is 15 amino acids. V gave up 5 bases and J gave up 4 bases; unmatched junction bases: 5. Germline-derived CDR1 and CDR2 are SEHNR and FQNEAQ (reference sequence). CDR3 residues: CASSPGQGLNQPQHF. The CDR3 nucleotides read TGTGCCAGCAGCCCGGGACAGGGGTTAAATCAGCCCCAGCATTTT.

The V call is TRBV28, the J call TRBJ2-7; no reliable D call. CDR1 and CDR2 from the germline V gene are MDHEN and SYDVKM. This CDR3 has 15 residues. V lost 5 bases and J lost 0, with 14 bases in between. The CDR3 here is CASSPRAVSSYEQYF. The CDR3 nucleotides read TGTGCCAGCAGTCCCCGGGCGGTAAGCTCCTACGAGCAGTACTTC.

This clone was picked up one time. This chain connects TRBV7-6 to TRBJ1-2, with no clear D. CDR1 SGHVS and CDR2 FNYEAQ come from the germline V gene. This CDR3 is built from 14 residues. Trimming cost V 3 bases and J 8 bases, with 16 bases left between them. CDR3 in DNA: TGTGCCAGCAGCTTTCAGGAGGGCGCGGGAGGCTACACCTTC. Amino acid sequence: CASSFQEGAGGYTF.

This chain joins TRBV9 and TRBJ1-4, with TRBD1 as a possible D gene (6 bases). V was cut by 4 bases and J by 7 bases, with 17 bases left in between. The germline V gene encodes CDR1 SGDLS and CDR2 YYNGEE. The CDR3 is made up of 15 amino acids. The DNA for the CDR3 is TGTGCCAGCAGCCCGGAGGGGACAAATCCTGAAAAACTGTTTTTT. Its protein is CASSPEGTNPEKLFF.

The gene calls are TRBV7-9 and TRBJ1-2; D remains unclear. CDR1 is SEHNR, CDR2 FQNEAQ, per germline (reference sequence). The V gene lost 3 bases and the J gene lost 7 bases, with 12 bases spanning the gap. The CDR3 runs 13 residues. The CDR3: CASSFGREGGYTF. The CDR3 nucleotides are TGTGCCAGCAGCTTCGGACGGGAAGGTGGCTACACCTTC.